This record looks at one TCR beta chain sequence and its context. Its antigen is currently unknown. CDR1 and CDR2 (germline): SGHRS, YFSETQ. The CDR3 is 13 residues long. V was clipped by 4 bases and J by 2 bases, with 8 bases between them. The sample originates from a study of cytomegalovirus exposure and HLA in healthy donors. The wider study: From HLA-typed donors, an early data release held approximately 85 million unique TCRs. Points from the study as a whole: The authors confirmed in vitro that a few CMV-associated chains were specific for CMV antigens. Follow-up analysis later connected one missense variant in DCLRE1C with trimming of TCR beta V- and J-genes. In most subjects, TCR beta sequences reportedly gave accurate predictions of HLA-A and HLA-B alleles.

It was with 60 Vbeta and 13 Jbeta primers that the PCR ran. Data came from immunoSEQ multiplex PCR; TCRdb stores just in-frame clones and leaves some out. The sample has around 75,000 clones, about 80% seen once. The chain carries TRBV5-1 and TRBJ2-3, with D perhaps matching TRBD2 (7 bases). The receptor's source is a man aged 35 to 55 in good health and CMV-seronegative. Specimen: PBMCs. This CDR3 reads CASSRGATDTQYF. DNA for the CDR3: TGCGCCAGCAGCCGGGGGGCCACAGATACGCAGTATTTT.